Following are 21 T cell receptor beta chains from one sample sequenced in a study of blood T cell repertoires in COVID-19. The assay was immunoSEQ multiplex PCR, and TCRdb's table has in-frame clones only and misses some. Altogether over 100,000 clones are present, around 86% being singletons, with the ten largest covering 4.5%. Material: peripheral blood. The receptors shown here come from a man between 35 and 55 years old with acute or convalescent COVID-19.

The J gene is TRBJ2-1, the V gene TRBV5-4; 11 bases align to TRBD2. With 3 bases clipped from V and 5 bases from J, the junction kept 1 base outside the gene matches. Germline V CDR1 and CDR2: SGHNT, YYREEE (reference sequence). CDR3 length: 14 amino acids. This chain's CDR3 is CASSSGLADNEQFF. The DNA for the CDR3 is TGTGCCAGCAGCTCGGGACTAGCGGACAATGAGCAGTTCTTC. Full variable domain (missing parts from reference TRBV5-4 and TRBJ2-1): ETGVTQSPTHLIKTRGQQVTLRCSSQSGHNTVSWYQQALGQGPQFIFQYYREEENGRGNFPPRFSGLQFPNYSSELNVNALELDDSALYLCASSSGLADNEQFFGPGTRLTVL.

V usage is TRBV4-1 and J usage is TRBJ2-3; the match to TRBD1 covers 9 bases. This CDR3 comprises 17 residues. Per germline, CDR1 MGHRA and CDR2 YSYEKL. V lost 0 bases to trimming and J lost 6 bases; unmatched junction nucleotides: 10. The CDR3 bases are TGCGCCAGCAGCCAAGAGTCTGGGACAGGGTCTTTGGATACGCAGTATTTT. It yields the protein CASSQESGTGSLDTQYF.

CDR3 amino acids: CASSPVGAENTEAFF. DNA for the CDR3: TGTGCCAGCTCACCGGTGGGGGCGGAGAACACTGAAGCTTTCTTT. The chain recombines TRBV18 with TRBJ1-1, with a weak D call TRBD1 (6 bases). Deletions cut 3 bases from V and 1 base from J, with 12 bases between. In germline, CDR1 is KGHSH, CDR2 LQKENI. The CDR3 has 15 amino acids.

The CDR3 coding sequence is TGCAGCGCGGGACAGCGGGCAGGGACCTTCTCCTACGAGCAGTACTTC. This encodes CSAGQRAGTFSYEQYF. J is TRBJ2-7 and V is TRBV29-1; D is possibly TRBD1 (7 bases). This CDR3 contains 16 residues. Looked up from germline, CDR1 is SQVTM and CDR2 is ANQGSEA. Trimming stripped 7 bases from V and 0 bases from J, with 22 bases between.

The chain couples TRBV29-1 to TRBJ1-3; 9 bases fit TRBD1. The CDR3 is 15 residues long. V shed 7 bases and J 3 bases; nucleotides not matched to a gene: 10. Germline CDR1 SQVTM, CDR2 ANQGSEA. CDR3 residues: CSGGQGRPGGNTIYF. CDR3 in DNA: TGCAGCGGTGGACAGGGGAGGCCAGGTGGAAACACCATATATTTT.

The V call is TRBV5-5, the J call TRBJ1-3; tentative D call: TRBD1 (5 bases). V was cut by 4 bases and J by 3 bases, with 11 bases left in between. The germline CDR1 and CDR2 sequences are SGHKS and YYEKEE (reference sequence). The length of the CDR3 is 14 residues. The DNA of the CDR3 is TGTGCCAGCAGCCAGTCGGGGGATGGAAACACCATATATTTT. Translating it yields CASSQSGDGNTIYF. The full variable domain, with the rest looked up from reference TRBV5-5 and TRBJ1-3, is DAGVTQSPTHLIKTRGQQVTLRCSPISGHKSVSWYQQVLGQGPQFIFQYYEKEERGRGNFPDRFSARQFPNYSSELNVNALLLGDSALYLCASSQSGDGNTIYFGEGSWLTVV.

The gene calls are TRBV3-1 (or the pseudogene TRBV3-2) and TRBJ1-5; tentatively, D is TRBD1 (5 bases). Germline values: CDR1 LGHDT, CDR2 YNNKEL (reference sequence). This CDR3 spans 17 amino acids. Trimming took off 1 base at V and 3 bases at J, with 16 bases between the two ends. CDR3 protein: CASSQGSGGLNNQPQHF. CDR3 bases: TGTGCCAGCAGCCAAGGGTCCGGGGGACTGAACAATCAGCCCCAGCATTTT.

The V gene is TRBV5-6, the J gene TRBJ2-2; 12 nucleotides align to TRBD2. The germline V gene encodes CDR1 SGHDT and CDR2 YYEEEE. The CDR3 runs to 17 residues. The junction had 10 bases not matched to a gene; V was cut back by 3 bases and J by 7 bases. The CDR3 loop reads CASSYSRLAGEVGELFF. CDR3 sequence (DNA): TGTGCCAGCAGCTATTCTCGACTAGCGGGAGAGGTCGGGGAGCTGTTTTTT.

This sequence joins TRBV11-2 and TRBJ1-6; TRBD1 matches at 9 bases. The CDR3 runs to 14 residues. The germline V gene has CDR1 SGHAT and CDR2 FQNNGV. V shed 4 bases, J shed 8 bases, and the junction held 3 bases outside the gene matches. In DNA, the CDR3 is TGTGCCAGCAGCTCGAGGACAGGGGATTCACCCCTCCACTTT. Amino acid sequence: CASSSRTGDSPLHF. Variable domain in full (rest from reference TRBV11-2 and TRBJ1-6): EAGVAQSPRYKIIEKRQSVAFWCNPISGHATLYWYQQILGQGPKLLIQFQNNGVVDDSQLPKDRFSAERLKGVDSTLKIQPAKLEDSAVYLCASSSRTGDSPLHFGNGTRLTVT.

The chain has TRBV5-4 and TRBJ1-3; D perhaps matches TRBD1 (6 bases). The CDR3 has 15 residues. Trimming removed 4 bases from V and 0 bases from J, with 11 bases in between. CDR1 and CDR2 (germline): SGHNT, YYREEE (reference sequence). CDR3 in amino acids: CASSNDRYSGNTIYF. The CDR3 coding sequence is TGTGCCAGCAGCAACGACAGGTACTCTGGAAACACCATATATTTT. Full variable domain (missing parts from reference TRBV5-4 and TRBJ1-3): ETGVTQSPTHLIKTRGQQVTLRCSSQSGHNTVSWYQQALGQGPQFIFQYYREEENGRGNFPPRFSGLQFPNYSSELNVNALELDDSALYLCASSNDRYSGNTIYFGEGSWLTVV.

J is TRBJ2-1 and V is TRBV7-9; 10 bases are a match to TRBD1. J lost 7 bases, V lost 6 bases, and 0 bases had no gene match. The V gene's germline CDR1 is SEHNR and CDR2 FQNEAQ (reference sequence). CDR3 size: 12 residues. The CDR3 loop is CASRGQGNEQFF. The DNA of the CDR3 is TGTGCCAGCAGGGGACAGGGGAATGAGCAGTTCTTC.

The chain links TRBV27 to TRBJ2-6, with TRBD2 matching over 8 bases. Germline values: CDR1 MNHEY, CDR2 SMNVEV (reference sequence). V shed 5 bases, J shed 2 bases, and the junction held 5 bases outside the gene matches. This CDR3 is 16 amino acids long. The CDR3 DNA reads as TGTGCCAGCAGTCCACTCGGGGGGGCTGGGGCCAACGTCCTGACTTTC. Amino acid sequence: CASSPLGGAGANVLTF.

V usage is TRBV15 and J usage is TRBJ2-7; 10 nucleotides align to TRBD1. In germline, CDR1 is LNHNV, CDR2 YYDKDF (reference sequence). The CDR3 contains 15 residues. Unmatched junction bases numbered 7, after V lost 3 bases and J lost 5 bases. CDR3 nucleotide sequence: TGTGCCACCAGCAGGGATGACAGGGGGCTTAACGAGCAGTACTTC. Its translation: CATSRDDRGLNEQYF.

This clone was seen once. The V call is TRBV5-1, the J call TRBJ1-2; D may be TRBD1 (5 bases). The CDR3 runs to 15 residues. V lost 4 bases to trimming and J lost 0 bases, with 13 bases between them. Germline V gene data show CDR1 as SGHRS and CDR2 as YFSETQ. CDR3: CASSLRQNSNYGYTF. The CDR3, as DNA: TGCGCCAGCAGCCTAAGACAGAATTCTAACTATGGCTACACCTTC.

V and J are TRBV6-5 and TRBJ1-1; 7 positions match TRBD1. J lost 2 bases, V lost 5 bases, and 5 bases had no gene match. CDR1 is MNHEY and CDR2 is SVGAGI in the germline V gene. This CDR3 comprises 14 residues. This chain's CDR3 is CASSKDRLNTEAFF. The CDR3 coding sequence is TGTGCCAGCAGTAAGGACAGGTTAAACACTGAAGCTTTCTTT.

The J gene is TRBJ2-4, the V gene TRBV2; a possible D gene is TRBD2 (6 bases). With 3 bases removed from V and 9 bases from J, the gap between germline ends came to 6 bases. This CDR3 is 11 amino acids long. Germline V CDR1 and CDR2: SNHLY, FYNNEI. The CDR3 loop reads CASSEGGIQYF. The DNA of the CDR3 is TGTGCCAGCAGTGAGGGGGGCATTCAGTACTTC. Supplemented by reference TRBV2 and TRBJ2-4, the full variable domain reads EPEVTQTPSHQVTQMGQEVILRCVPISNHLYFYWYRQILGQKVEFLVSFYNNEISEKSEIFDDQFSVERPDGSNFTLKIRSTKLEDSAMYFCASSEGGIQYFGAGTRLSVL.

The chain uses TRBV7-9 and TRBJ2-3; 7 bases are a match to TRBD1. Trimming took 5 bases from V and 0 from J; bases not matched to a gene: 17. Germline assignment: CDR1 SEHNR and CDR2 FQNEAQ (reference sequence). The CDR3 covers 19 residues. The CDR3 loop reads CASSRLRQGVISSTDTQYF. Here the CDR3 DNA reads TGTGCCAGCAGCCGACTAAGACAGGGCGTTATCTCTAGCACAGATACGCAGTATTTT.

This clone was counted once. V is TRBV9 and J is TRBJ2-1; 11 bases line up with TRBD2. J gave up 6 bases and V 2 bases, and 4 bases lay outside the gene matches. CDR1 and CDR2 (germline): SGDLS, YYNGEE. The CDR3 totals 15 residues. CDR3 sequence reads: CASSVSGRAGNEQFF. The CDR3 nucleotides are TGTGCCAGCAGCGTTAGCGGGAGGGCTGGCAATGAGCAGTTCTTC.

J is TRBJ1-2 and V is TRBV27; D perhaps matches TRBD1 (6 bases). V lost 3 bases and J 2 bases, leaving 7 bases between the germline ends. Germline V gives CDR1 MNHEY, CDR2 SMNVEV (reference sequence). The CDR3 sequence is 13 residues long. CDR3 amino acids: CASSFGQNYGYTF. The CDR3 DNA reads as TGTGCCAGCAGTTTTGGACAGAACTATGGCTACACCTTC.

V usage is TRBV7-8 and J usage is TRBJ1-1; a possible D gene is TRBD1 (5 bases). The germline gives CDR1 SGHVS, CDR2 FQNEAQ. Between the trimmed V and J ends, which lost 5 bases and 11 bases, there was a span of 18 bases. CDR3 length: 13 amino acids. This CDR3 reads CASSLRGDRVAFF. The CDR3 coding sequence is TGTGCCAGCAGCCTCCGGGGGGACCGGGTTGCTTTCTTT.

The V gene is TRBV5-4, the J gene TRBJ2-5; 7 bases are a match to TRBD1. The V gene's germline CDR1 is SGHNT and CDR2 YYREEE (reference sequence). J was trimmed by 2 bases and V by 3 bases; bases with no gene match: 10. CDR3 size: 16 residues. The CDR3 here is CASSSRTGLGQETQYF. The CDR3 DNA is TGTGCCAGCAGCTCCCGGACAGGATTGGGGCAAGAGACCCAGTACTTC.